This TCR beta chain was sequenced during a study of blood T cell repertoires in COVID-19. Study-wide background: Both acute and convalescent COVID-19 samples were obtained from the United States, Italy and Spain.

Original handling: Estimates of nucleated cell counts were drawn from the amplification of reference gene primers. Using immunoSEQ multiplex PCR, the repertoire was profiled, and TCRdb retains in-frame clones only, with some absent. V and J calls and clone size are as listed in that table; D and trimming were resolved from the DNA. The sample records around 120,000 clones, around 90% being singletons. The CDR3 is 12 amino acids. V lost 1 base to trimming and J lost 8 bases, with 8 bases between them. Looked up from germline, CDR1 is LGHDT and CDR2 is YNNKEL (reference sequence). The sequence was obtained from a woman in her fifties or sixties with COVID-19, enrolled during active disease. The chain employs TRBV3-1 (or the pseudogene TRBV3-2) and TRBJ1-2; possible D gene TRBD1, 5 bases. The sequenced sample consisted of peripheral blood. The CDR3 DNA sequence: TGTGCCAGCAGCCAAGGACAGCGCGGCTACACCTTC. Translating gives CASSQGQRGYTF.